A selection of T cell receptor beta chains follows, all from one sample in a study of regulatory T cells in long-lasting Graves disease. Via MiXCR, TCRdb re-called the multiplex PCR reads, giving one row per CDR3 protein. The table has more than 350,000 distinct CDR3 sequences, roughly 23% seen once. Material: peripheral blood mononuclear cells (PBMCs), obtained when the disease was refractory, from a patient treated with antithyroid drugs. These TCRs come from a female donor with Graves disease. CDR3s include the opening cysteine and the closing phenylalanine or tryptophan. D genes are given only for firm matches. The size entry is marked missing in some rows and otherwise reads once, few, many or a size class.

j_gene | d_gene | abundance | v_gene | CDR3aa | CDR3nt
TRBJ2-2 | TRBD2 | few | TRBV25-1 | CASSDPQLAGGELFF | TGTGCCAGCAGTGACCCTCAGCTAGCGGGGGGGGAGCTGTTTTTT
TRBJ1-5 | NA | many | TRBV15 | CATSRDNDPNSNQPQHF | TGTGCCACCAGCAGAGATAATGATCCTAATAGCAATCAGCCCCAGCATTTT
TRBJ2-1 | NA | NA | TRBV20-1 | CSAAGRAAQGNEQFF | TGCAGTGCCGCGGGGAGGGCCGCTCAGGGGAATGAGCAGTTCTTC
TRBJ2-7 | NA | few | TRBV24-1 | CATSPTGDFYEQYF | TGTGCCACCAGCCCGACGGGGGATTTCTACGAGCAGTACTTC
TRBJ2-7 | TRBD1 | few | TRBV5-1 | CASSLATGLTYEQYF | TGCGCCAGCAGCTTGGCGACAGGGTTAACCTACGAGCAGTACTTC
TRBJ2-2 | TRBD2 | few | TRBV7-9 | CASSSTGLAVTGELFF | TGTGCCAGCAGCTCTACGGGACTAGCGGTGACCGGGGAGCTGTTTTTT
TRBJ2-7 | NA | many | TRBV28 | CASSSARYEQYF | TGTGCCAGCAGCTCGGCCAGATACGAGCAGTACTTC
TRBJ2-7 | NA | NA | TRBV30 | CACWTGPSYEQYF | TGTGCCTGTTGGACGGGTCCATCCTACGAGCAGTACTTC
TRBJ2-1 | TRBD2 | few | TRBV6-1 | CASSDTLSLLAGDGNEQFF | TGTGCCAGCAGTGACACCCTATCCCTACTAGCGGGAGATGGTAATGAGCAGTTCTTC
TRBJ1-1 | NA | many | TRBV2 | CASSEGDPNTEAFF | TGTGCCAGCAGTGAGGGGGACCCTAACACTGAAGCTTTCTTT
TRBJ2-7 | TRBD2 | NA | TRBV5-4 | CASSWTSGSGEQYF | TGTGCCAGCAGCTGGACTAGCGGGAGTGGCGAGCAGTACTTC
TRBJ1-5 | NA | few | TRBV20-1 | CSARSGGGYQPQHF | TGCAGTGCTAGATCGGGGGGGGGATATCAGCCCCAGCATTTT
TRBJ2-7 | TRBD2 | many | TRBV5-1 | CASSPGGTVYEQYF | TGCGCCAGCAGCCCGGGAGGGACGGTCTACGAGCAGTACTTC
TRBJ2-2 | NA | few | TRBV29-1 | CSVGGPATNTGELFF | TGCAGCGTTGGGGGGCCGGCTACCAACACCGGGGAGCTGTTTTTT
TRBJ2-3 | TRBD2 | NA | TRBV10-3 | CAISERSGGTDTQYF | TGTGCCATCAGTGAACGGAGCGGGGGCACAGATACGCAGTATTTT
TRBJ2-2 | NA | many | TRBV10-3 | CAISEAAGRNTGELFF | TGTGCCATCAGTGAGGCAGCGGGCCGGAACACCGGGGAGCTGTTTTTT
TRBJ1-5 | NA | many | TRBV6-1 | CASTNRDKQTGSNQPQHF | TGTGCCAGCACAAACCGGGACAAACAAACCGGTAGCAATCAGCCCCAGCATTTT
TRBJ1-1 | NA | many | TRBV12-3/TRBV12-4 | CASSPDRKAFF | TGTGCCAGCAGTCCTGACAGGAAAGCTTTCTTT